Sequencing of this T cell receptor (beta chain) was carried out in a study of blood T cell repertoires in COVID-19. At the level of the study: Italy, Spain and the United States were the sources of the convalescent and acute COVID-19 samples. Sources were T cells, B-cell-depleted T cells, or PBMCs; the material itself was cDNA or gDNA.

Original data processing: Counts of nucleated cells, estimated from reference gene primer amplification, were obtained. Using immunoSEQ multiplex PCR, the repertoire was profiled, and TCRdb retains in-frame clones only, with some absent. That table furnishes V, J and clone size, whereas the DNA furnished D and trimming. The table has 80,000 or so clones, 75% to 90% seen once. This receptor was identified in a woman aged 70-85 years with acute or convalescent COVID-19. Input material: peripheral blood.

The chain's CDR3 is CSVEGRAGTEAFF. CDR3 coding DNA: TGCAGCGTTGAGGGCAGGGCCGGCACTGAAGCTTTCTTT. The gene calls are TRBV29-1 and TRBJ1-1, with D possibly being TRBD1 (5 bases). The V gene's germline CDR1 is SQVTM and CDR2 ANQGSEA. Between the trimmed V and J ends, which lost 3 bases and 4 bases, there was a span of 12 bases. CDR3 length: 13 residues.